The 29 T cell receptor beta chains presented below share a single source sample, sequenced in a study of blood T cell repertoires in COVID-19. The protocol was immunoSEQ multiplex PCR, while the TCRdb copy is restricted to in-frame clones and leaves out a portion. The data show 120,000 or so clones, about 85% seen once. Material for sequencing was peripheral blood. Receptor source: a man aged 55 to 70 with acute or convalescent COVID-19.

This chain links TRBV4-1 with TRBJ1-4; maybe TRBD1 (6 bases). Germline-derived CDR1 and CDR2 are MGHRA and YSYEKL. V dropped 0 bases and J dropped 8 bases, with 13 bases sitting between them. This CDR3 spans 15 amino acids. CDR3 protein: CASSQDPQGREKLFF. The CDR3 bases are TGCGCCAGCAGCCAAGATCCACAGGGACGGGAAAAACTGTTTTTT.

The J gene is TRBJ2-3, the V gene TRBV28; TRBD2 matches 10 bases. J gave up 3 bases and V 5 bases, and 17 bases lay outside the gene matches. From germline, CDR1 is MDHEN and CDR2 SYDVKM. This CDR3 is 19 amino acids long. CDR3 DNA sequence: TGTGCCAGCAGTCCCCGATCAGGGGCTAGCGGGAGTGGGACAGATACGCAGTATTTT. It encodes CASSPRSGASGSGTDTQYF.

V usage is TRBV23-1 and J usage is TRBJ2-3; possibly TRBD2 for D (6 bases). TRBV23-1 is an ORF, with its function uncertain. V lost 0 bases and J 3 bases, leaving 16 bases between the germline ends. The CDR3 extends over 17 amino acids. In nucleotides, the CDR3 is TGCGCCAGCAGTCAATCTGGGCCGGGGAGGTTTACAGATACGCAGTATTTT. It codes for CASSQSGPGRFTDTQYF.

This sequence joins TRBV28 and TRBJ2-3, with D tentatively TRBD2 (5 bases). The CDR3 runs to 14 residues. Per germline, CDR1 MDHEN and CDR2 SYDVKM. Trimming shortened V by 2 bases and J by 1 base, and 7 bases separated the two germline ends. DNA for the CDR3: TGTGCCAGCAGTTTACGGCGGGGCACAGATACGCAGTATTTT. It yields the protein CASSLRRGTDTQYF.

The rearrangement links TRBV13 to TRBJ1-6; 10 nucleotides match TRBD1. Trimming at V came to 5 bases and at J to 7 bases, leaving 2 bases not matched to a gene. Germline CDR1 is PRHDT and CDR2 is FYEKMQ (reference sequence). The CDR3 consists of 14 residues. CDR3 sequence reads: CASSRGQGNSPLHF. The CDR3 bases are TGTGCCAGCAGCCGGGGACAGGGGAATTCACCCCTCCACTTT.

The rearrangement uses TRBV6-4 and TRBJ2-7, with D tentatively TRBD1 (5 bases). V lost 3 bases, J lost 3 bases, and 6 bases lay in between. The CDR3 covers 12 residues. Germline V gene lookup returns CDR1 MRHNA and CDR2 SNTAGT. DNA of the CDR3: TGTGCCAGCAGTGATAGGGGCTACGAGCAGTACTTC. This sequence encodes CASSDRGYEQYF.

The V call is TRBV6-2 or TRBV6-3, the J call TRBJ2-2, with a possible D match to TRBD2 (7 bases). The V end was cut by 5 bases, the J end by 4 bases, with 17 bases between. Germline V lookup: CDR1 MNHEY, CDR2 SVGEGT. The CDR3 is made up of 16 amino acids. In nucleotides, the CDR3 is TGTGCCAGCAGTCAGCGGAGGGGGGGAGGCACCGGGGAGCTGTTTTTT. Residues: CASSQRRGGGTGELFF.

This chain connects TRBV6-5 to TRBJ2-2, with a possible D match to TRBD2 (6 bases). V lost 2 bases and J 7 bases, leaving 14 bases between the germline ends. Per germline, CDR1 MNHEY and CDR2 SVGAGI. The CDR3 has 15 amino acids. CDR3 nucleotide sequence: TGTGCCAGCAGTTACGGGGGGACGTGGATCGGGGAGCTGTTTTTT. This translates into CASSYGGTWIGELFF.

V gene TRBV28 combines with J gene TRBJ1-2; the D gene is possibly TRBD1 (6 bases). From germline, CDR1 is MDHEN and CDR2 SYDVKM. The CDR3 loop spans 16 amino acids. V gave up 5 bases and J gave up 4 bases, with 20 bases separating them. The CDR3 region is CASSLGQQRAGYGYTF. DNA for the CDR3: TGTGCCAGCAGTCTTGGACAGCAACGCGCAGGCTATGGCTACACCTTC.

J is TRBJ1-1 and V is TRBV18, with no clear D. CDR1 KGHSH and CDR2 LQKENI come from the germline V gene. This CDR3 is 13 amino acids long. Between the trimmed V and J ends, which lost 2 bases and 4 bases, there was a span of 8 bases. CDR3 nucleotides: TGTGCCAGCTCACCAGAGGCGGGCACTGAAGCTTTCTTT. Its translation: CASSPEAGTEAFF.

This rearrangement joins TRBV5-5 to TRBJ2-5; 10 bases align to TRBD2. CDR3 size: 17 residues. CDR1 and CDR2 from the germline V gene are SGHKS and YYEKEE (reference sequence). V lost 0 bases, J lost 5 bases, and 10 bases stayed unmatched. CDR3 amino acids: CASSLVTSGTGVETQYF. CDR3 sequence (DNA): TGTGCCAGCAGCTTGGTTACTAGCGGGACCGGGGTGGAGACCCAGTACTTC.

The chain combines TRBV2 with TRBJ2-6; D call uncertain. V was clipped by 5 bases and J by 4 bases, with 9 bases between them. Germline CDR1 and CDR2: SNHLY and FYNNEI. The CDR3 is 14 residues long. In DNA, the CDR3 is TGTGCCAGCAGTCCCGGTTCCGGGGCCAACGTCCTGACTTTC. Translation: CASSPGSGANVLTF.

The gene calls are TRBV2 and TRBJ1-5, with D tentatively TRBD1 (5 bases). Germline V lookup: CDR1 SNHLY, CDR2 FYNNEI. The CDR3 totals 14 residues. Trimming stripped 3 bases from V and 5 bases from J, with 11 bases between. The CDR3 loop is CASSDTGSDQPQHF. In DNA, the CDR3 is TGTGCCAGCAGTGACACAGGCTCCGATCAGCCCCAGCATTTT.

CDR3 DNA: TGTGCCAGCAGGACAGGGGGCTTGGGTAATGAAAAACTGTTTTTT. Residues: CASRTGGLGNEKLFF. The rearrangement joins TRBV28 to TRBJ1-4, with 10 bases fitting TRBD1. This CDR3 is 15 amino acids long. CDR1 is MDHEN, CDR2 SYDVKM, per germline. Unmatched junction bases numbered 5, after V lost 6 bases and J lost 4 bases.

The rearrangement uses TRBV7-3 and TRBJ2-7; a weak D match, TRBD2 (5 bases). This CDR3 has 13 residues. Germline V CDR1 and CDR2: SGHTA, FQGTGA. Trimming removed 2 bases from V and 2 bases from J, with 7 bases in between. DNA for the CDR3: TGTGCCAGCAGCTTAGGAGGAACCTACGAGCAGTACTTC. Its translation is CASSLGGTYEQYF.

The chain uses TRBV5-4 and TRBJ1-3; 9 bases are shared with TRBD1. The V segment lost 4 bases and the J segment 3 bases; nucleotides outside the gene matches: 11. Germline V gives CDR1 SGHNT, CDR2 YYREEE (reference sequence). The length of the CDR3 is 17 residues. Here the CDR3 reads CASSVSGTGSFGNTIYF. The CDR3 coding sequence is TGTGCCAGCAGCGTATCCGGGACAGGGTCCTTTGGAAACACCATATATTTT.

This clone was found once. The chain has TRBV7-9 and TRBJ1-1, with 10 bases matching TRBD1. Per germline, CDR1 SEHNR and CDR2 FQNEAQ (reference sequence). The CDR3 runs 14 residues. V was clipped by 5 bases and J by 5 bases; unmatched bases: 5. CDR3 nucleotide sequence: TGTGCCAGCAGCATTGGGACAGGGGAAACTGAAGCTTTCTTT. Translation gives CASSIGTGETEAFF.

V usage is TRBV18 and J usage is TRBJ2-1; D might be TRBD2 (6 bases). Between the trimmed V and J ends, which lost 2 bases and 10 bases, there was a span of 15 bases. The CDR3 sequence is 14 residues long. Germline V gives CDR1 KGHSH, CDR2 LQKENI. The CDR3 nucleotides are TGTGCCAGCTCACCAGGCCCCGGAGGGCTGGAGCAGTTCTTC. Its protein product is CASSPGPGGLEQFF.

The chain couples TRBV1 to TRBJ2-1; whether TRBD2, the table's D call, matches the DNA was not checked. TRBV1 is given as a pseudogene. The CDR3 consists of 19 residues. The CDR3 region has the DNA TGCACCAGCAGCCAAGCGTTAGCGGGAGGGCTCGGGTCCTACAATGAGCAGTTCTTC. Amino acid sequence: CTSSQALAGGLGSYNEQFF.

J is TRBJ2-3 and V is TRBV7-3; D remains ambiguous. The CDR3 extends over 13 amino acids. Trimming shortened V by 5 bases and J by 2 bases, and 8 bases separated the two germline ends. The germline V gene encodes CDR1 SGHTA and CDR2 FQGTGA. The CDR3 DNA is TGTGCCAGCAGCACTGCGAACACAGATACGCAGTATTTT. Its protein product is CASSTANTDTQYF. The complete variable domain, with remaining parts taken from reference TRBV7-3 and TRBJ2-3, reads GAGVSQTPSNKVTEKGKYVELRCDPISGHTALYWYRQSLGQGPEFLIYFQGTGAADDSGLPNDRFFAVRPEGSVSTLKIQRTERGDSAVYLCASSTANTDTQYFGPGTRLTVL.

The chain uses TRBV19 and TRBJ1-1; D ambiguous. Trimming stripped 3 bases from V and 5 bases from J, with 7 bases between. This CDR3 is 12 amino acids long. CDR1 is LNHDA, CDR2 SQIVND, per germline (reference sequence). CDR3 sequence (DNA): TGTGCCAGTAGTATGTCGGGTACTGAAGCTTTCTTT. Its translation: CASSMSGTEAFF.

The chain uses TRBV29-1 and TRBJ1-1; 7 bases align to TRBD1. Trimming at V came to 7 bases and at J to 1 base, leaving 0 bases not matched to a gene. The CDR3 runs 11 residues. Germline V lookup: CDR1 SQVTM, CDR2 ANQGSEA. CDR3 residues: CSGTGNTEAFF. CDR3 nucleotide sequence: TGCAGCGGGACAGGGAACACTGAAGCTTTCTTT.

V usage is TRBV10-3 and J usage is TRBJ2-6; 10 nucleotides agree with TRBD2. J gave up 2 bases and V 10 bases, and 8 bases lay outside the gene matches. Germline lookup yields CDR1 ENHRY and CDR2 SYGVKD. This CDR3 is built from 16 residues. The CDR3 bases are TGTGCCACGCCTAGCGGGAGCCGAACTGGGGCCAACGTCCTGACTTTC. Encoded protein: CATPSGSRTGANVLTF.

The chain combines TRBV7-2 with TRBJ2-3; 13 nucleotides agree with TRBD2. The V segment lost 1 base and the J segment 7 bases; nucleotides outside the gene matches: 11. CDR1 is SGHTA and CDR2 is FQGNSA in the germline V gene. CDR3 length equals 18 residues. CDR3 sequence (DNA): TGTGCCAGCAGCTTAGGGACTAGCGGGAGAAGGAAGGGGAATACGCAGTATTTT. The encoded protein is CASSLGTSGRRKGNTQYF. The full variable domain, in which reference TRBV7-2 and TRBJ2-3 provide the parts outside the CDR3, is GAGVSQSPSNKVTEKGKDVELRCDPISGHTALYWYRQSLGQGLEFLIYFQGNSAPDKSGLPSDRFSAERTGGSVSTLTIQRTQQEDSAVYLCASSLGTSGRRKGNTQYFGPGTRLTVL.

The chain uses TRBV16 and TRBJ1-2; 9 bases are shared with TRBD1. There are 14 residues in the CDR3. Germline CDR1 is KGHSY and CDR2 is FQNENV. V dropped 4 bases and J dropped 4; count of bases not matched to a gene: 4. The CDR3: CASSPKTGGYGYTF. In nucleotides, the CDR3 is TGTGCCAGCAGCCCGAAGACAGGGGGCTATGGCTACACCTTC.

The V and J genes are TRBV20-1 and TRBJ2-7, with D possibly matching TRBD1 (5 bases). Germline loops: CDR1 DFQATT, CDR2 SNEGSKA (reference sequence). The CDR3 has 11 residues. CDR3 protein: CSPRASYEQYF. CDR3 in DNA: TGCAGCCCCAGGGCCTCCTACGAGCAGTACTTC.

CDR3 in DNA: TGTGCCAGCAGTGAATGGGCCCCGCAGTCTGGCTACACCTTC. It is translated as CASSEWAPQSGYTF. The chain carries TRBV2 and TRBJ1-2, with D unclear. CDR3 size: 14 residues. V shed 2 bases and J shed 7 bases, with 14 bases lying between them. CDR1 SNHLY and CDR2 FYNNEI come from the germline V gene.

The J gene is TRBJ2-5, the V gene TRBV5-1; 10 bases line up with TRBD2. This CDR3 comprises 14 residues. Germline loops: CDR1 SGHRS, CDR2 YFSETQ. V was pared by 7 bases and J by 5 bases, with 8 bases of the junction left unmatched. The CDR3 spells CASSLAGVVETQYF. The CDR3, as DNA: TGCGCCAGCTCCCTAGCGGGAGTGGTGGAGACCCAGTACTTC.

Only one count was recorded for this clone. This chain uses TRBV28 with TRBJ1-2; tentatively, D is TRBD1 (5 bases). CDR1 is MDHEN and CDR2 is SYDVKM in the germline V gene. This CDR3 has 15 amino acids. V was clipped by 6 bases and J by 5 bases, with 19 bases between them. CDR3 sequence (DNA): TGTGCCAGCAGACAAGCCGGGGGATCGCCTTATGGCTACACCTTC. Protein: CASRQAGGSPYGYTF.